The 17 T cell receptor beta chains below come from one sample, sequenced in a study of cytomegalovirus exposure and HLA in healthy donors. The PCR was carried out with 60 Vbeta primers and 13 Jbeta primers. Clones were sequenced by immunoSEQ multiplex PCR, and TCRdb holds only the in-frame ones, with some missing. The sample has roughly 69,000 clones, and its top ten clones hold approximately 1.8%. Source material: PBMCs. All receptors derive from a woman in her 30s in good health and CMV-seronegative.

As concerns this clone: The junction and the germline gene differ at one end; a read error may be behind it. V and J are TRBV29-1 and TRBJ1-2; the match to TRBD1 covers 7 bases. This CDR3 comprises 12 residues. Looked up from germline, CDR1 is SQVTM and CDR2 is ANQGSEA. CDR3 sequence (DNA): TGCAGCGTTGATTGGGACAGCTATGGCCACACCTTC. It specifies CSVDWDSYGHTF.

The V call is TRBV18, the J call TRBJ2-3; 10 bases align to TRBD2. The V segment lost 2 bases and the J segment 0 bases; nucleotides outside the gene matches: 8. This CDR3 is 18 amino acids long. The germline gives CDR1 KGHSH, CDR2 LQKENI. Here the CDR3 reads CASSPVLAGFTSTDTQYF. In DNA, the CDR3 is TGTGCCAGCTCACCAGTACTAGCGGGGTTCACTAGCACAGATACGCAGTATTTT.

V is TRBV6-5 and J is TRBJ1-6, with 9 bases aligning to TRBD1. Germline-derived CDR1 and CDR2 are MNHEY and SVGAGI. V was pared by 5 bases and J by 8 bases, with 7 bases of the junction left unmatched. There are 15 residues in the CDR3. The CDR3 loop reads CASSKGTGRHSPLHF. In nucleotides, the CDR3 is TGTGCCAGCAGTAAAGGGACAGGGCGTCATTCACCCCTCCACTTT.

V usage is TRBV5-4 and J usage is TRBJ2-2; 11 bases are shared with TRBD1. The J segment lost 4 bases and the V segment lost 5 bases, leaving 7 bases of the junction unmatched. The CDR3 totals 16 residues. CDR1 and CDR2 from the germline V gene are SGHNT and YYREEE (reference sequence). CDR3: CASSSGTGGFTGELFF. The CDR3 coding sequence is TGTGCCAGCAGTTCCGGGACAGGGGGATTCACCGGGGAGCTGTTTTTT.

This chain connects TRBV5-1 to TRBJ2-1; 7 bases map to TRBD2. The CDR3 spans 12 residues. Per germline, CDR1 SGHRS and CDR2 YFSETQ. Trimming removed 4 bases from V and 15 bases from J; junction bases left unmatched: 10. Here the CDR3 DNA reads TGCGCCAGCAGCCCTGGGGGGGACCTGGGGTTCTTC. This encodes CASSPGGDLGFF. Based on the CDR3 plus reference TRBV5-1 and TRBJ2-1, the full variable domain is KAGVTQTPRYLIKTRGQQVTLSCSPISGHRSVSWYQQTPGQGLQFLFEYFSETQRNKGNFPGRFSGRQFSNSRSEMNVSTLELGDSALYLCASSPGGDLGFFGPGTRLTVL.

The V gene is TRBV4-3, the J gene TRBJ1-4; D might be TRBD1 (6 bases). With 1 base removed from V and 7 bases from J, the gap between germline ends came to 7 bases. CDR3 length: 13 amino acids. Per germline, CDR1 LGHNA and CDR2 YSLEER. Here the CDR3 DNA reads TGCGCCAGCAGCCAAGTCAGGGGTGAAAAACTGTTTTTT. Translating it yields CASSQVRGEKLFF.

The V gene is TRBV5-4, the J gene TRBJ2-7, with D perhaps TRBD2 (6 bases). Deletions cut 4 bases from V and 3 bases from J, with 14 bases between. From germline, CDR1 is SGHNT and CDR2 YYREEE (reference sequence). This CDR3 is 14 amino acids long. CDR3 nucleotide sequence: TGTGCCAGCAGCCCCGGGAGACTCAGCTACGAGCAGTACTTC. Residues: CASSPGRLSYEQYF.

The chain combines TRBV28 with TRBJ1-2, with TRBD1 matching over 9 bases. Germline assignment: CDR1 MDHEN and CDR2 SYDVKM. The ends lost 4 bases at V and 8 bases at J; junction bases unmatched: 8. The CDR3 has 14 amino acids. The CDR3 nucleotides read TGTGCCAGCAGTTCACACAGGGGGCTAGGGGGCTACACCTTC. As protein: CASSSHRGLGGYTF.

The chain recombines TRBV7-9 with TRBJ2-5; 11 bases match TRBD1. Germline assignment: CDR1 SEHNR and CDR2 FQNEAQ (reference sequence). The J segment lost 2 bases and the V segment lost 0 bases, leaving 2 bases of the junction unmatched. The CDR3 runs to 16 residues. The CDR3 loop reads CASSLAGTGGQETQYF. The CDR3 coding sequence is TGTGCCAGCAGCTTAGCCGGGACAGGGGGGCAAGAGACCCAGTACTTC.

Notes on this clone: An end of the junction differs from the germline gene, which may be a read error. V and J are TRBV7-7 and TRBJ1-1; no clear D gene. The germline CDR1 and CDR2 sequences are SSHAT and FNYEAQ (reference sequence). CDR3 length equals 13 residues. Here the CDR3 DNA reads TGTGCTAGCAGCTTTGAACGGGGCACTGAAGCTTTCTTT. It yields the protein CASSFERGTEAFF. Complete variable domain (other parts from reference TRBV7-7 and TRBJ1-1): GAGVSQSPRYKVTKRGQDVTLRCDPISSHATLYWYQQALGQGPEFLTYFNYEAQPDKSGLPSDRFSAERPEGSISTLTIQRTEQRDSAMYRCASSFERGTEAFFGQGTRLTVV.

The chain joins TRBV29-1 to TRBJ2-3; 8 bases fit TRBD1. V gave up 4 bases and J gave up 2 bases; unmatched junction bases: 2. The CDR3 has 13 residues. Germline CDR1 reads SQVTM; CDR2 reads ANQGSEA. The CDR3 here is CSVVGQVTDTQYF. CDR3 DNA: TGCAGCGTTGTGGGACAGGTCACAGATACGCAGTATTTT.

The chain joins TRBV5-6 to TRBJ2-7; 7 nucleotides align to TRBD1. Germline V lookup: CDR1 SGHDT, CDR2 YYEEEE. V shed 4 bases and J 3 bases; nucleotides not matched to a gene: 7. The CDR3 has 14 amino acids. CDR3 DNA sequence: TGTGCCAGCAGCACGACAGGGCTCGGCTACGAGCAGTACTTC. Amino acids: CASSTTGLGYEQYF.

The V and J genes are TRBV6-5 and TRBJ1-1, with D perhaps matching TRBD1 (6 bases). Germline CDR1 and CDR2: MNHEY and SVGAGI. The V end was cut by 6 bases, the J end by 5 bases, with 13 bases between. The CDR3 extends over 13 amino acids. CDR3 sequence (DNA): TGTGCCAGCAGACTACAGGGAAGGACTGAAGCTTTCTTT. This translates into CASRLQGRTEAFF.

V is TRBV7-9 and J is TRBJ2-7, with TRBD1 identical over 8 bases. CDR1 SEHNR and CDR2 FQNEAQ come from the germline V gene (reference sequence). The CDR3 is 15 amino acids. J gave up 1 base and V 5 bases, and 7 bases lay outside the gene matches. CDR3 amino acids: CASSLTGTGSYEQYF. The DNA of the CDR3 is TGTGCCAGCAGCCTTACCGGGACAGGTTCCTACGAGCAGTACTTC.

The chain has TRBV5-1 and TRBJ2-7; TRBD1 agrees at 9 bases. Germline lookup yields CDR1 SGHRS and CDR2 YFSETQ. The J segment lost 5 bases and the V segment lost 0 bases, leaving 6 bases of the junction unmatched. The CDR3 spans 15 residues. CDR3 amino acids: CASSLAGTGLNEQYF. The CDR3, as DNA: TGCGCCAGCAGCTTGGCTGGGACAGGGCTCAACGAGCAGTACTTC.

V and J are TRBV6-5 and TRBJ1-2; the match to TRBD1 covers 12 bases. The germline gives CDR1 MNHEY, CDR2 SVGAGI. The CDR3 has 16 amino acids. The V and J ends lost 2 bases and 4 bases, in that order; junction bases with no gene match: 5. CDR3 amino acids: CASSYLGTGGGYGYTF. In DNA, the CDR3 is TGTGCCAGCAGTTACCTCGGGACAGGGGGCGGCTATGGCTACACCTTC.

This chain joins TRBV2 and TRBJ1-1, with D hard to call. The CDR3 has 10 amino acids. CDR1 and CDR2 (germline): SNHLY, FYNNEI. V lost 7 bases and J lost 14, with 14 bases in between. The CDR3 bases are TGTGCCAGCACCCGCAACGTGGCCTTCTTT. Amino acid sequence: CASTRNVAFF. Drawing the rest from reference TRBV2 and TRBJ1-1, the complete variable domain is EPEVTQTPSHQVTQMGQEVILRCVPISNHLYFYWYRQILGQKVEFLVSFYNNEISEKSEIFDDQFSVERPDGSNFTLKIRSTKLEDSAMYFCASTRNVAFFGQGTRLTVV.